What follows are 5 T cell receptor beta chains derived from one specimen sequenced in a study of cytomegalovirus exposure and HLA in healthy donors. Researchers ran the PCR with 60 Vbeta and 13 Jbeta primers. The table came from immunoSEQ multiplex PCR; TCRdb's copy has only in-frame clones and leaves some out. The top ten clones hold roughly 4.9% of a sample with 150,000 or so clones, more than 80% of them seen once. The sequenced sample consisted of PBMCs. Receptors were obtained from a young woman in good health and CMV-seropositive.

The J gene is TRBJ2-7, the V gene TRBV6-1; D call uncertain. V was pared by 7 bases and J by 3 bases, with 13 bases between. Germline V gives CDR1 MNHNS, CDR2 SASEGT. The CDR3 covers 13 residues. CDR3: CASTTSPSYEQYF. In DNA form, the CDR3 reads TGTGCCAGCACGACCTCCCCTAGCTACGAGCAGTACTTC.

V gene TRBV4-1 combines with J gene TRBJ1-3, with unresolved D. This CDR3 is built from 16 residues. Between the trimmed V and J ends, which lost 4 bases and 4 bases, there was a span of 17 bases. Germline V gene sequence: CDR1 MGHRA, CDR2 YSYEKL. The CDR3 DNA is TGCGCCAGCAGCCCTCCTGGCGCGGGGTTGGGAAACACCATATATTTT. Its translation is CASSPPGAGLGNTIYF.

The chain carries TRBV4-2 and TRBJ1-6; 7 nucleotides match TRBD1. This CDR3 comprises 16 residues. V lost 4 bases and J lost 7; bases outside the gene matches: 10. Germline V gene data show CDR1 as LGHNA and CDR2 as YNFKEQ. Written as DNA, the CDR3 is TGTGCCAGCAGCCCGCCCAGGGGGTCAGAGAATTCACCCCTCCACTTT. This gives the protein CASSPPRGSENSPLHF.

The chain is built from TRBV7-2 and TRBJ2-1, with 10 bases lining up with TRBD2. V shed 0 bases, J shed 0 bases, and the junction held 5 bases outside the gene matches. The CDR3 extends over 18 amino acids. The germline V gene has CDR1 SGHTA and CDR2 FQGNSA. This CDR3 reads CASSLALLAGNSYNEQFF. The CDR3 DNA reads TGTGCCAGCAGCTTAGCTTTACTAGCGGGGAACTCCTACAATGAGCAGTTCTTC.

V is TRBV30 and J is TRBJ2-2; 9 nucleotides match TRBD2. CDR3 size: 13 residues. J gave up 8 bases and V 4 bases, and 5 bases lay outside the gene matches. The germline V gene encodes CDR1 GTSNPN and CDR2 SVGIG (reference sequence). The CDR3 loop reads CAWNGGGAGELFF. CDR3 nucleotides: TGTGCCTGGAATGGCGGGGGGGCGGGGGAGCTGTTTTTT.